A selection of T cell receptor beta chains follows, all from one sample in a study of OX40 agonist ivuxolimab in advanced cancers. Sequenced by immunoSEQ multiplex PCR; TCRdb stores in-frame clones only, minus some. The data show approximately 59,000 clones, around 85% seen once. The sequences come from CD4+ or CD8+ T cells sorted from blood, collected in a trial of the OX40 agonist ivuxolimab. These receptors all come from an adult with an advanced solid tumor such as melanoma, head and neck, liver or kidney cancer. CDR3s include the opening cysteine and the closing phenylalanine or tryptophan. Each record gives: clone size, D gene, J gene, V gene, CDR3 protein, CDR3 DNA. The D gene is left open where the match is weak. Some rows have no size entry. The others give once, few or many, or a class for an expanded clone.

few,.,TRBJ1-2,TRBV5-1,CASSLEGSDYGYTF,TGCGCCAGCAGCTTGGAGGGATCAGACTATGGCTACACCTTC
.,TRBD1,TRBJ1-5,TRBV7-2,CASSQQGDSNQPQHF,TGTGCCAGCAGCCAACAGGGGGATAGCAATCAGCCCCAGCATTTT
.,.,TRBJ2-7,TRBV19,CASSMVPNYEQYF,TGTGCCAGTAGTATGGTCCCGAACTACGAGCAGTACTTC
.,TRBD2,TRBJ2-1,TRBV9,CASCRLAGDCNEQFF,TGTGCCAGCTGCAGGCTAGCGGGAGATTGCAATGAGCAGTTCTTC
.,.,TRBJ1-1,TRBV28,CASSLSGIQAFF,TGTGCCAGCAGTTTATCCGGGATCCAAGCTTTCTTT
once,.,TRBJ1-4,TRBV23-1,CASSHPRRRGGTDEKLFF,TGCGCCAGCAGTCACCCTAGAAGGCGGGGGGGGACGGATGAAAAACTGTTTTTT
.,TRBD2,TRBJ2-2,TRBV7-3,CASSLLAGTGELFF,TGTGCCAGCAGCTTACTAGCGGGAACCGGGGAGCTGTTTTTT
.,.,TRBJ2-7,TRBV6-6,CASSYLASPTYEQYF,TGTGCCAGCAGTTATCTAGCTTCCCCGACTTACGAGCAGTACTTC
.,.,TRBJ2-7,TRBV10-1,CASSEGVSYEQYF,TGCGCCAGCAGTGAAGGTGTTTCCTACGAGCAGTACTTC
.,TRBD2,TRBJ2-1,TRBV7-2,CASSLLLAGDYNEQFF,TGTGCCAGCAGCTTACTTCTAGCGGGGGACTACAATGAGCAGTTCTTC
.,TRBD1,TRBJ2-1,TRBV7-9,CAGRQGSSYNEQFF,TGTGCCGGCCGACAGGGTAGCTCCTACAATGAGCAGTTCTTC
.,TRBD2,TRBJ2-5,TRBV11-2,CASSLGLAGGLQETQYF,TGTGCCAGCAGCTTAGGGCTAGCGGGAGGGCTTCAAGAGACCCAGTACTTC
.,.,TRBJ1-1,TRBV27,CASSNLPGDTEAFF,TGTGCCAGCAGCAATCTTCCCGGGGACACTGAAGCTTTCTTT
.,.,TRBJ1-5,TRBV4-1,CASSQDFGSGQPQHF,TGCGCCAGCAGCCAAGATTTCGGGAGTGGTCAGCCCCAGCATTTT
.,TRBD2,TRBJ2-7,TRBV7-6,CASSLGGETSFYEQYF,TGTGCCAGCAGCTTAGGCGGCGAGACTAGCTTCTACGAGCAGTACTTC
.,TRBD1,TRBJ1-4,TRBV6-1,CASSLGQGNEKLFF,TGTGCCAGCAGTCTGGGACAGGGGAATGAAAAACTGTTTTTT
.,TRBD1,TRBJ1-5,TRBV19,CASNKHRDRFIQPQHF,TGTGCCAGCAACAAGCACCGGGACAGGTTTATTCAGCCCCAGCATTTT
.,.,TRBJ2-2,TRBV4-1,CASSQAYGTPNTGELFF,TGCGCCAGCAGCCAAGCCTATGGGACACCGAACACCGGGGAGCTGTTTTTT
.,.,TRBJ2-7,TRBV9,CASSVESRDIYEQYF,TGTGCCAGCAGCGTAGAAAGCAGGGATATCTACGAGCAGTACTTC
.,TRBD1,TRBJ2-1,TRBV7-2,CASSPRTGRNEQFF,TGTGCCAGCAGCCCGCGGACAGGGAGGAATGAGCAGTTCTTC
few,TRBD1,TRBJ2-5,TRBV7-6,CASSFGDRGGWETQYF,TGTGCCAGCAGCTTCGGAGACAGGGGTGGTTGGGAGACCCAGTACTTC
.,.,TRBJ1-4,TRBV28,CASSSSRGMGNEKLFF,TGTGCCAGCAGTTCATCAAGGGGTATGGGTAATGAAAAACTGTTTTTT
.,TRBD2,TRBJ2-7,TRBV6-6,CASSYSPSGSNKYF,TGTGCCAGCAGTTACTCGCCTAGCGGGAGTAATAAGTACTTC
.,TRBD1,TRBJ2-7,TRBV30,CAWSVKFAGQGSAEQYF,TGTGCCTGGAGTGTAAAATTCGCGGGACAGGGTTCCGCCGAGCAGTACTTC
once,.,TRBJ2-5,TRBV7-9,CASSFQETQYF,TGTGCCAGCAGCTTTCAAGAGACCCAGTACTTC
.,.,TRBJ1-1,TRBV5-8,CASSLIRVNAEAFF,TGTGCCAGCAGCTTGATCAGGGTCAACGCTGAAGCTTTCTTT
.,TRBD1,TRBJ1-1,TRBV27,CASIHSGTGGARTEAFF,TGTGCCAGCATCCACTCCGGGACAGGGGGCGCGCGGACTGAAGCTTTCTTT